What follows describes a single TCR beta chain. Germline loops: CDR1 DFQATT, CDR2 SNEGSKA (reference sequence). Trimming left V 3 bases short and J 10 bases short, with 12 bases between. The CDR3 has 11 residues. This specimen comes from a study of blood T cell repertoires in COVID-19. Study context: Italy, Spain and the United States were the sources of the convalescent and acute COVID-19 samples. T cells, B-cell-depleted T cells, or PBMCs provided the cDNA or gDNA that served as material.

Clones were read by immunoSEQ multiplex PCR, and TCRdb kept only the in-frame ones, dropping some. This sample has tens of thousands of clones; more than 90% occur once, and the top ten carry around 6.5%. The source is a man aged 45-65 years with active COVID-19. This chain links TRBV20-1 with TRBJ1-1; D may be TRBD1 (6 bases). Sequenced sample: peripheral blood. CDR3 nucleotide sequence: TGCAGTGCTAGTAATGTCAGGGGAGCTTTCTTT. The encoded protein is CSASNVRGAFF.